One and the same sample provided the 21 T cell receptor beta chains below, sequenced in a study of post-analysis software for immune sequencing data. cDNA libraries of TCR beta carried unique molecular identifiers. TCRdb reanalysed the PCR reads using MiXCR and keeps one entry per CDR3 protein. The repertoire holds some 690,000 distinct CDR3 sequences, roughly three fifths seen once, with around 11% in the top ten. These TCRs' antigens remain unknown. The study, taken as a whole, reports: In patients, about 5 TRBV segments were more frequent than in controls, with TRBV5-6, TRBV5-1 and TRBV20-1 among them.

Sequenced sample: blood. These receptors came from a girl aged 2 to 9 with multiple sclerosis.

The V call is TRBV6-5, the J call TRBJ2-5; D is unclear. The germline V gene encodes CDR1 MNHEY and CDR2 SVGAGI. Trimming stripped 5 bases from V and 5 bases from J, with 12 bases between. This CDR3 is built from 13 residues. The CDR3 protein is CASSPSGWETQYF. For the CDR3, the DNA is TGTGCCAGCAGTCCCTCGGGTTGGGAGACCCAGTACTTC.

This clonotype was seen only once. CDR3 nucleotide sequence: TGTGCCAGCAGCGTAGGAGCGGGAGGGGGCAGTAGCACAGATACGCAGTATTTT. Protein: CASSVGAGGGSSTDTQYF. This rearrangement joins TRBV9 to TRBJ2-3; TRBD2 agrees at 10 bases. Germline CDR1 reads SGDLS; CDR2 reads YYNGEE. The CDR3 extends over 18 amino acids. Trimming removed 0 bases from V and 0 bases from J; junction bases left unmatched: 7.

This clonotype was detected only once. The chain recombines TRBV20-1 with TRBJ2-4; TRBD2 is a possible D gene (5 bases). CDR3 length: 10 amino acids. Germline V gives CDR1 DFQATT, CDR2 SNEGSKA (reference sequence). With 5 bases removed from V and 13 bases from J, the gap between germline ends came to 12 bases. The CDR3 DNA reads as TGCAGTGCTCTGAACGGGGAACAGTACTTC. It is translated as CSALNGEQYF.

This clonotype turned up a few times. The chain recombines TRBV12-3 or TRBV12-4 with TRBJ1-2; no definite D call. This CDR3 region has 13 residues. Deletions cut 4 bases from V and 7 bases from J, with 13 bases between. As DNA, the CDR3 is TGTGCCAGCAGTTCCCGGGGAGGGATTGGCTACACCTTC. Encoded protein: CASSSRGGIGYTF.

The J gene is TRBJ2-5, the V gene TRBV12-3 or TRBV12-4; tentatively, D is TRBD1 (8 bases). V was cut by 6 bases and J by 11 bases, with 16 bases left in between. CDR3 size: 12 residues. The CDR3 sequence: CASSRTGRGQYF. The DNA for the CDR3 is TGTGCCAGCAGCCGGACAGGGAGGGGGCAGTACTTC.

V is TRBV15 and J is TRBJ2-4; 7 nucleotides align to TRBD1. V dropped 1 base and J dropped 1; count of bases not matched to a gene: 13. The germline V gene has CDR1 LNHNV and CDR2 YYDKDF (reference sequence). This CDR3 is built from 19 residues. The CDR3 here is CATSRVQDRRRRAKNIQYF. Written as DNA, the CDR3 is TGTGCCACCAGCAGAGTTCAGGACAGGAGGCGAAGGGCCAAAAACATTCAGTACTTC. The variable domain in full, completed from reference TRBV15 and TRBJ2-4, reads DAMVIQNPRYQVTQFGKPVTLSCSQTLNHNVMYWYQQKSSQAPKLLFHYYDKDFNNEADTPDNFQSRRPNTSFCFLDIRSPGLGDTAMYLCATSRVQDRRRRAKNIQYFGAGTRLSVL.

Here the CDR3 DNA reads TGCAGCGTCTCCGTGGGAGGTACGGGGGAGCAGTACTTC. This encodes CSVSVGGTGEQYF. The chain couples TRBV29-1 to TRBJ2-7; a possible D gene is TRBD2 (6 bases). Germline loops: CDR1 SQVTM, CDR2 ANQGSEA. The CDR3 loop spans 13 amino acids. Trimming shortened V by 6 bases and J by 7 bases, and 19 bases separated the two germline ends.

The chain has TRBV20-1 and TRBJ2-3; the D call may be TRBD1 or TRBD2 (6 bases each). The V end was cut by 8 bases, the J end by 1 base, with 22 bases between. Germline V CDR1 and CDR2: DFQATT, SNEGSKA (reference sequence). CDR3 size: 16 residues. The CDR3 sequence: CSQYHREASGTDTQYF. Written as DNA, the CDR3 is TGCAGTCAATATCACAGGGAGGCTAGCGGCACAGATACGCAGTATTTT.

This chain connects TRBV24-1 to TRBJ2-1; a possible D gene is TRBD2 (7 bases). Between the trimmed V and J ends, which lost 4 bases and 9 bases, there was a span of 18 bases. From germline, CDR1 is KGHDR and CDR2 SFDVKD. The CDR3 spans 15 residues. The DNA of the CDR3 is TGTGCCACCAGTGACTGGGGGGGGGCCATCCGTGAGCAGTTCTTC. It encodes CATSDWGGAIREQFF.

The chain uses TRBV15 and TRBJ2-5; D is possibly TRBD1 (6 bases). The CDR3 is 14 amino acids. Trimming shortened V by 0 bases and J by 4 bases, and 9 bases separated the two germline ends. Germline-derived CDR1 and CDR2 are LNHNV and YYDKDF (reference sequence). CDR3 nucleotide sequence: TGTGCCACCAGCAGAGATCGGGACATAGAGACCCAGTACTTC. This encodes CATSRDRDIETQYF. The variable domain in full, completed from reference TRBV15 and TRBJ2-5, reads DAMVIQNPRYQVTQFGKPVTLSCSQTLNHNVMYWYQQKSSQAPKLLFHYYDKDFNNEADTPDNFQSRRPNTSFCFLDIRSPGLGDTAMYLCATSRDRDIETQYFGPGTRLLVL.

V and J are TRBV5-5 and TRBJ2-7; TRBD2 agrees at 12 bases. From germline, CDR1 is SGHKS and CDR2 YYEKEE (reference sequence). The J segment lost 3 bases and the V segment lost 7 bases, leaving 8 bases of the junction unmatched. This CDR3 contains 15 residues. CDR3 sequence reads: CASGLAGGKVYEQYF. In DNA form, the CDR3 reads TGTGCCAGCGGCCTAGCGGGAGGGAAGGTCTACGAGCAGTACTTC. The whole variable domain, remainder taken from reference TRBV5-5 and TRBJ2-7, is DAGVTQSPTHLIKTRGQQVTLRCSPISGHKSVSWYQQVLGQGPQFIFQYYEKEERGRGNFPDRFSARQFPNYSSELNVNALLLGDSALYLCASGLAGGKVYEQYFGPGTRLTVT.

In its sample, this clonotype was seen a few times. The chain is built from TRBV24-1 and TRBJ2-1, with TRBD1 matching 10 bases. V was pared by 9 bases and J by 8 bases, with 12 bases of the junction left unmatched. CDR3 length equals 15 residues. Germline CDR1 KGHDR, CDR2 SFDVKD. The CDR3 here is CATGGRQGAKDEQFF. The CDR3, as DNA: TGTGCCACCGGGGGTCGACAGGGGGCGAAAGATGAGCAGTTCTTC.

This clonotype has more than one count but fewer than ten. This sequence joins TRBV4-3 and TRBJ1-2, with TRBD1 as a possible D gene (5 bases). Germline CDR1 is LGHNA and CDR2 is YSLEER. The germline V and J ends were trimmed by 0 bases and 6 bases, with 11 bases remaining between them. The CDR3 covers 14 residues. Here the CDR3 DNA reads TGCGCCAGCAGCCAAGATCTTGGGGCGGATGGCTACACCTTC. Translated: CASSQDLGADGYTF.

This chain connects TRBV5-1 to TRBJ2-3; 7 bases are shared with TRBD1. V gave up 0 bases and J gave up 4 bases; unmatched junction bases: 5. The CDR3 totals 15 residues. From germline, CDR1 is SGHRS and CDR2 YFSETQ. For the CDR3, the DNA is TGCGCCAGCAGCTTGGAAGGACAGGCCCCAGATACGCAGTATTTT. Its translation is CASSLEGQAPDTQYF. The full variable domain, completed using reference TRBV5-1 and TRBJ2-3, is KAGVTQTPRYLIKTRGQQVTLSCSPISGHRSVSWYQQTPGQGLQFLFEYFSETQRNKGNFPGRFSGRQFSNSRSEMNVSTLELGDSALYLCASSLEGQAPDTQYFGPGTRLTVL.

The CDR3 is CASSQDFGERSSYEQYF. The CDR3 region has the DNA TGCGCCAGCAGCCAAGATTTTGGAGAGCGTAGCTCCTACGAGCAGTACTTC. The rearrangement uses TRBV4-1 and TRBJ2-7; unclear D gene. V was pared by 0 bases and J by 0 bases, with 15 bases between. Per the germline V gene, CDR1 is MGHRA and CDR2 is YSYEKL. The CDR3 runs to 17 residues.

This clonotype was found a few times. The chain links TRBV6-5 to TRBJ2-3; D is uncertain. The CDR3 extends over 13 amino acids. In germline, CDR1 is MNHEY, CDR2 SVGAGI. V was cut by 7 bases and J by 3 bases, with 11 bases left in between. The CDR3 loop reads CASNRASTDTQYF. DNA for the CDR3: TGTGCCAGCAATCGGGCGAGTACAGATACGCAGTATTTT.

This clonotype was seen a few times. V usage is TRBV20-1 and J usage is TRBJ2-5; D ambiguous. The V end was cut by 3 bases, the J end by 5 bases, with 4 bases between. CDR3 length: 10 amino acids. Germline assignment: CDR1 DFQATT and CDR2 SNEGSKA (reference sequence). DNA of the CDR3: TGCAGTGCTAGGGTTGAGACCCAGTACTTC. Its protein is CSARVETQYF.

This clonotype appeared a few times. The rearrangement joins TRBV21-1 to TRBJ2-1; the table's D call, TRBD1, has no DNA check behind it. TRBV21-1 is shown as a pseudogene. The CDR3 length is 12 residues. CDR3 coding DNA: TGTGCCATAAAGGCGGACAGTTATGAGCAGTTCTTC. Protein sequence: CAIKADSYEQFF.

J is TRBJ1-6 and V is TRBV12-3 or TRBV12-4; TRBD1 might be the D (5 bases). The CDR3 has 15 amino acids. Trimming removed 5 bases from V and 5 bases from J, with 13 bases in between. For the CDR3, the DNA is TGTGCCAGCAGTCGGACAAACGCTGATAATTCACCCCTCCACTTT. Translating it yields CASSRTNADNSPLHF.

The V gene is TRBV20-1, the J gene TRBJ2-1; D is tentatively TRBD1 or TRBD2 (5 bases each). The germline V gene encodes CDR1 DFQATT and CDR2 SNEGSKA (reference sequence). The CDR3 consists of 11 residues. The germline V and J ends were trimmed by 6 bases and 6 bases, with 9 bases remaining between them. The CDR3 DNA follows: TGCAGTGCATGGGACCTCAATGAGCAGTTCTTC. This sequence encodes CSAWDLNEQFF.

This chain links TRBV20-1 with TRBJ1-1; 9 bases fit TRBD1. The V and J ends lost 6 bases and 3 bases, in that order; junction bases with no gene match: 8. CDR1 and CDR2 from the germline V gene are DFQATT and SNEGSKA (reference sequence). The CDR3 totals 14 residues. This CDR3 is CSATQGAPDTEAFF. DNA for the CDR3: TGCAGTGCGACACAGGGGGCCCCGGACACTGAAGCTTTCTTT.